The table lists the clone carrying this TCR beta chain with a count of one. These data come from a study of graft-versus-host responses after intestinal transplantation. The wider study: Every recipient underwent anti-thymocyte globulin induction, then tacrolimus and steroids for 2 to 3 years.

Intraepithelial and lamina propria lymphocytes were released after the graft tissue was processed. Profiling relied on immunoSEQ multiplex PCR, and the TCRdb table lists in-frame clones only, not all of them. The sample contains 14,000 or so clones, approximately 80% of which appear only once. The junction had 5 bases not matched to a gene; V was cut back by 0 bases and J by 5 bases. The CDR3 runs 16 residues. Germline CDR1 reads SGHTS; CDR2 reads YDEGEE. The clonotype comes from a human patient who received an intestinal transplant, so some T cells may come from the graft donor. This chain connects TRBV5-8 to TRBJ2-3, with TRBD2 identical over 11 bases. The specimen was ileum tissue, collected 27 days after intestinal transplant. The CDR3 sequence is CASSLVAGGPVDTQYF. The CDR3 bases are TGTGCCAGCAGCTTGGTAGCGGGGGGGCCAGTAGATACGCAGTATTTT.